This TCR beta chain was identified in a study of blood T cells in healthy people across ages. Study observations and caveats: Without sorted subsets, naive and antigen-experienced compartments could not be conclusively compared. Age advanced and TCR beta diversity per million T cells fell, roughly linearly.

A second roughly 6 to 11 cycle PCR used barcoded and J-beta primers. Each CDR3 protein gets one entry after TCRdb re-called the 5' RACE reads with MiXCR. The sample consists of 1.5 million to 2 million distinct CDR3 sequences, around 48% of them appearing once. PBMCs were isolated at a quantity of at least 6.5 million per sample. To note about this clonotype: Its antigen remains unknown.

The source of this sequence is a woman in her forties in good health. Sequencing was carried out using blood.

CDR3 sequence reads: CASSLKLAGAPLAKNIQYF. The CDR3 DNA reads as TGTGCCAGCAGTTTAAAACTAGCGGGGGCCCCCTTAGCCAAAAACATTCAGTACTTC. The genes are TRBV12-3 or TRBV12-4 and TRBJ2-4; 11 positions agree with TRBD2. The CDR3 length is 19 residues. The J segment lost 0 bases and the V segment lost 2 bases, leaving 9 bases of the junction unmatched.